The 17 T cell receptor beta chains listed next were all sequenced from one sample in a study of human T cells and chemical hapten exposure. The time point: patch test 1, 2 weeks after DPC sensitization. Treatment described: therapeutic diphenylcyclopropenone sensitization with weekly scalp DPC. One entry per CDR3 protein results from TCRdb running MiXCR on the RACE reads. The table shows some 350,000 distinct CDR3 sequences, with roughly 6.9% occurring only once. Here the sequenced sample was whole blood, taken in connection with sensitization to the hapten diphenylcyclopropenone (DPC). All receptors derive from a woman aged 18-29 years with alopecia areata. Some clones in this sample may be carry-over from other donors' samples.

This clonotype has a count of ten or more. CDR3 sequence (DNA): TGTGCCAGCTGGGATACCCAGACGGCCCATCAGTACTTC. Its protein product is CASWDTQTAHQYF. This chain connects TRBV18 to TRBJ2-5, with D hard to call. This CDR3 region has 13 residues. V lost 7 bases to trimming and J lost 11 bases, with 20 bases between them. Germline loops: CDR1 KGHSH, CDR2 LQKENI.

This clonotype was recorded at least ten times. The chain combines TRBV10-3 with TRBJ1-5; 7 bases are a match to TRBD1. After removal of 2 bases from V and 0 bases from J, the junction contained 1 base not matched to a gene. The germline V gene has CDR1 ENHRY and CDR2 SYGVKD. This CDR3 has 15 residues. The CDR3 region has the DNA TGTGCCATCAGTGAGGGGACAGTTAGCAATCAGCCCCAGCATTTT. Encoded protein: CAISEGTVSNQPQHF.

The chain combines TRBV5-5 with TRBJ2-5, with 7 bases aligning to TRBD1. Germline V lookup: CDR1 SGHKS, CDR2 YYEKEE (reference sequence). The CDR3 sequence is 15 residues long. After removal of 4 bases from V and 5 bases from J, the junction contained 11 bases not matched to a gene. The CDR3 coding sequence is TGTGCCAGCAGCCAAGTCGACAGGGCGGCCGAGACCCAGTACTTC. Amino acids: CASSQVDRAAETQYF.

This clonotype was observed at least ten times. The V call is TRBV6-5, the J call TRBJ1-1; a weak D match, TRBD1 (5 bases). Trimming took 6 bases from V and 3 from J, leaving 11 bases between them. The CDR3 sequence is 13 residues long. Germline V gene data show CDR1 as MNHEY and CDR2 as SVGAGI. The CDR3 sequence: CASSRGGDTEAFF. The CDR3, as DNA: TGTGCCAGCAGCCGCGGAGGGGACACTGAAGCTTTCTTT.

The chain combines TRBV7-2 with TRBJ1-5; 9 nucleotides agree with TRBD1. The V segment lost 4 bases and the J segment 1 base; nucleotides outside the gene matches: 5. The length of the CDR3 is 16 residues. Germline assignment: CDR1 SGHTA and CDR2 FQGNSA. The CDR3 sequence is CASSSGQGLSNQPQHF. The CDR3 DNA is TGTGCCAGCAGCTCGGGACAGGGTCTCAGCAATCAGCCCCAGCATTTT.

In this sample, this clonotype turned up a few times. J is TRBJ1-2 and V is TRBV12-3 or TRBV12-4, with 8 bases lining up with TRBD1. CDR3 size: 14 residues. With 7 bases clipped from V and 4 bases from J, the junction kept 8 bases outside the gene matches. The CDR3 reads CASTASGTGYGYTF. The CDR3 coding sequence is TGTGCCAGCACCGCCTCCGGGACAGGCTATGGCTACACCTTC.

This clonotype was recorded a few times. DNA of the CDR3: TGTGCCATCAGTGCAGCAGATACGCAGTATTTT. Protein sequence: CAISAADTQYF. V usage is TRBV10-3 and J usage is TRBJ2-3, with D unclear. The CDR3 sequence is 11 residues long. Trimming pared 4 bases from V and 4 bases from J, leaving 3 bases between. Germline V gene sequence: CDR1 ENHRY, CDR2 SYGVKD.

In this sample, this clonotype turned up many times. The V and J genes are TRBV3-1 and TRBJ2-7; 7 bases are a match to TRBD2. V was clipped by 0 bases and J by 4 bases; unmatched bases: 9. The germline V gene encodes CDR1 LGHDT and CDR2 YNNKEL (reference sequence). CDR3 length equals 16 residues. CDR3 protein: CASSQDSYRGGYEQYF. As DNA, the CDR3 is TGTGCCAGCAGCCAAGATTCCTATCGCGGGGGTTACGAGCAGTACTTC.

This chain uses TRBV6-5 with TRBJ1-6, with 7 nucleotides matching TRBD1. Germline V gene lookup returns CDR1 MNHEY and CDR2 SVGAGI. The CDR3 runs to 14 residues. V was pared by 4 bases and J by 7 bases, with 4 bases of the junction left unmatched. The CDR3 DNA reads TGTGCCAGCAGTTCCCAGGACAGGAATTCACCCCTCCACTTT. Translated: CASSSQDRNSPLHF.

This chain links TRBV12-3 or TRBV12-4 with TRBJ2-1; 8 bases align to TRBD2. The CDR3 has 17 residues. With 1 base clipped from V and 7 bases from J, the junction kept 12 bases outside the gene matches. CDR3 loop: CASSLGHGGATLNEQFF. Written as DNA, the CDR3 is TGTGCCAGCAGTTTAGGGCACGGGGGGGCCACGCTTAATGAGCAGTTCTTC.

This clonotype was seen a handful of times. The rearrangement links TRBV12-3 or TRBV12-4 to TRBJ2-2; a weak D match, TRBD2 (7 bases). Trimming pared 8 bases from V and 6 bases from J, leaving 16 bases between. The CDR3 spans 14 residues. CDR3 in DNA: TGTGCCAGCTCCTACCCCGGGGGGCCCGGGGAGCTGTTTTTT. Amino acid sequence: CASSYPGGPGELFF.

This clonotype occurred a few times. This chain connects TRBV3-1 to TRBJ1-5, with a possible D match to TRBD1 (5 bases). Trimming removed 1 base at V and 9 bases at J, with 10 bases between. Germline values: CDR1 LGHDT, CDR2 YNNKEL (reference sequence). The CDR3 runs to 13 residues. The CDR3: CASSQVEGSPQHF. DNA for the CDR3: TGTGCCAGCAGCCAAGTAGAGGGGTCGCCCCAGCATTTT.

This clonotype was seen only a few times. CDR3 sequence (DNA): TGCAGCGTCCGAGGACAGTCAGATACGCAGTATTTT. It specifies CSVRGQSDTQYF. This sequence joins TRBV29-1 and TRBJ2-3; D possibly corresponds to TRBD1 (6 bases). The V and J ends lost 6 bases and 4 bases respectively, with 11 bases between them. The CDR3 runs 12 residues. Germline V gives CDR1 SQVTM, CDR2 ANQGSEA.

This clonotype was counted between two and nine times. Here the CDR3 reads CASSWKGQSVNTGELFF. The CDR3, as DNA: TGCGCCAGCAGCTGGAAGGGACAGTCAGTCAACACCGGGGAGCTGTTTTTT. This chain joins TRBV5-1 and TRBJ2-2; 7 positions match TRBD1. CDR1 and CDR2 from the germline V gene are SGHRS and YFSETQ. V was pared by 3 bases and J by 2 bases, with 10 bases of the junction left unmatched. This CDR3 region has 17 residues.

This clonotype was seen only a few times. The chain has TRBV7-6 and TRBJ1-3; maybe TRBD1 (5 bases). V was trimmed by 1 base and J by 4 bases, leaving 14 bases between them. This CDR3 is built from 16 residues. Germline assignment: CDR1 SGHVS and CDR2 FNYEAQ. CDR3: CASSLEGVRGGNTIYF. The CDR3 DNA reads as TGTGCCAGCAGCTTAGAGGGAGTCCGGGGGGGAAACACCATATATTTT.

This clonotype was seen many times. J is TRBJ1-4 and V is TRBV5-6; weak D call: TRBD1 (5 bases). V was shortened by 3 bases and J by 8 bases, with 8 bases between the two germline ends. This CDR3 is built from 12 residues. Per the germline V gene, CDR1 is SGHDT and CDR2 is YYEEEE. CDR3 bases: TGTGCCAGCAGCTCCCGGGACGAAAAACTGTTTTTT. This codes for CASSSRDEKLFF.

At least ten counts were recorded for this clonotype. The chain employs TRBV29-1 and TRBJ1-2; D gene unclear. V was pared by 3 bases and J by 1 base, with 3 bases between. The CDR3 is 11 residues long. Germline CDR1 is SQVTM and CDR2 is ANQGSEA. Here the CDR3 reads CSVEGNYGYTF. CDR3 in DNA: TGCAGCGTTGAGGGTAACTATGGCTACACCTTC.